These T cell receptor beta chains were read from a single sample in a study of blood T cell repertoires in COVID-19. Generated by immunoSEQ multiplex PCR, the TCRdb table keeps only in-frame clones and is missing some. The repertoire includes roughly 380,000 clones, approximately 89% of them detected once, and roughly 3.9% sits in the top ten. The sequencing input was peripheral blood. Receptor source: an older woman with COVID-19, enrolled during active disease. The CDR3 runs from the conserved cysteine through the conserved F or W.

V	CDR3
TRBV27	CASSLTGANYGYTF
TRBV30	CAWSKAAVELFF
TRBV30	CAWSTGTGAHEQYF
TRBV7-9	CASSFSPGQGYTGELFF
TRBV11-2	CASSRWGWDTEAFF
TRBV19	CASSSNPGTRRTEAFF
TRBV18	CASSLTSGTTNYGYTF
TRBV5-1	CASSLQGADYGYTF
TRBV30	CAWSGRVAEKLFF
TRBV7-3	CASSLQAGGNEQFF
TRBV12-5	CASGLAGTGNTGELFF
TRBV4-2	CASSQEFPGPLHF
TRBV18	CASSQLAGGVSSYEQYF
TRBV20-1	CSAEGGYTF